This T cell receptor beta chain was obtained from a study of OX40 agonist ivuxolimab in advanced cancers. Broader study findings: The specificity for antigen of the expanded peripheral T cells was not determined.

The CDR3 is 11 amino acids. The V and J ends lost 2 bases and 8 bases respectively, with 6 bases between them. Germline assignment: CDR1 SGHAT and CDR2 FQNNGV. Produced via immunoSEQ multiplex PCR; TCRdb's table is partial and in-frame only. Of about 140,000 clones in the sample, around 93% are singletons; the top ten hold more than 0.8%. About this clone: Its target is unknown.

This material consisted of CD4+ or CD8+ T cells sorted from blood, taken in a trial of the OX40 agonist ivuxolimab. The gene calls are TRBV11-2 and TRBJ1-1; D unresolved. The clonotype originates from an adult with an advanced solid tumor such as melanoma, head and neck, liver or kidney cancer. This CDR3 reads CASSLNLEAFF. CDR3 coding DNA: TGTGCCAGCAGCTTAAACTTAGAAGCTTTCTTT. Full variable domain (missing parts from reference TRBV11-2 and TRBJ1-1): EAGVAQSPRYKIIEKRQSVAFWCNPISGHATLYWYQQILGQGPKLLIQFQNNGVVDDSQLPKDRFSAERLKGVDSTLKIQPAKLEDSAVYLCASSLNLEAFFGQGTRLTVV.